These T cell receptor beta chains were read from a single sample in a study of blood T cell repertoires in COVID-19. The repertoire was sequenced with immunoSEQ multiplex PCR; TCRdb's copy has only in-frame clones and lacks some. This sample has around 190,000 clones, with more than 80% found just once. Sequencing was done on a sample of peripheral blood. The receptor source for this set is a woman aged 60-75 years with acute or convalescent COVID-19. CDR3s include the opening cysteine and the closing phenylalanine or tryptophan. The D gene is left open where the match is weak. Size is omitted from some rows. Given values are once, few, many or a class for expanded clones.

CDR3 | J | V | D | size
CASGSGTGVFNYGYTF | TRBJ1-2 | TRBV27 | TRBD1 | .
CASSPSGLAHEQYF | TRBJ2-7 | TRBV7-7 | TRBD2 | .
CASSLAGRASGAQYF | TRBJ2-5 | TRBV5-1 | TRBD2 | .
CASSATVGQGKTQYF | TRBJ2-5 | TRBV9 | TRBD1 | .
CAWSVRGGSANTEAFF | TRBJ1-1 | TRBV30 | . | .
CASGNRSGYTF | TRBJ1-2 | TRBV12-3/TRBV12-4 | . | .
CASSVGTANTEAFF | TRBJ1-1 | TRBV9 | . | few
CASSLGTPTEQFF | TRBJ2-1 | TRBV5-1 | . | .
CASNRDRGPNTEAFF | TRBJ1-1 | TRBV5-4 | TRBD1 | .
CASSLAGQRNTEAFF | TRBJ1-1 | TRBV5-5 | TRBD1 | .
CASSFSFGYNEQFF | TRBJ2-1 | TRBV28 | . | .
CASSPSGRETGELFF | TRBJ2-2 | TRBV5-1 | TRBD2 | .
CASSPISGSGEQFF | TRBJ2-1 | TRBV18 | TRBD2 | .
CASSPYAVGGRHQPQHF | TRBJ1-5 | TRBV27 | . | .
CASSLQVGLYGYTF | TRBJ1-2 | TRBV7-9 | . | .
CASRWTGTNTGELFF | TRBJ2-2 | TRBV27 | TRBD1 | .
CASSVGVAGSSYNEQFF | TRBJ2-1 | TRBV9 | TRBD2 | .
CASSGGLAGRETQYF | TRBJ2-5 | TRBV9 | TRBD2 | .
CASSHLQGPPYF | TRBJ2-5 | TRBV3-1/TRBV3-2 | . | .
CASSLPEAAQSQYF | TRBJ2-3 | TRBV5-6 | . | .
CATSDSSGADTQYF | TRBJ2-3 | TRBV24-1 | . | .
CASSQRTSGSADTQYF | TRBJ2-3 | TRBV4-2 | TRBD2 | .
CASSTGSSSYNSPLHF | TRBJ1-6 | TRBV2 | . | .
CASSPRGNQPQHF | TRBJ1-5 | TRBV3-1/TRBV3-2 | . | once
CASRRQGSSYEQYF | TRBJ2-7 | TRBV3-1/TRBV3-2 | TRBD1 | once
CASSLDRGLNQPQHF | TRBJ1-5 | TRBV18 | TRBD1 | .
CSVVRAMNTEAFF | TRBJ1-1 | TRBV29-1 | . | .
CASSLEGLAKNIQYF | TRBJ2-4 | TRBV28 | . | .
CASSYSFRNTEAFF | TRBJ1-1 | TRBV6-2/TRBV6-3 | . | .
CASSLERGRPGYGYTF | TRBJ1-2 | TRBV7-2 | . | .
CASSQVVGEKLFF | TRBJ1-4 | TRBV2 | . | .
CASKGIYEQYF | TRBJ2-7 | TRBV19 | . | few
CASTPEGGGPQHF | TRBJ1-5 | TRBV5-1 | . | .
CASSVIYSGTGTGDTEAFF | TRBJ1-1 | TRBV18 | TRBD1 | .
CASSLGTGPTGELFF | TRBJ2-2 | TRBV5-1 | TRBD1 | .
CASSLYGRAGRDTQYF | TRBJ2-3 | TRBV5-6 | . | .
CASSLATGINEKLFF | TRBJ1-4 | TRBV18 | TRBD1 | .
CASSSTTANYGYTF | TRBJ1-2 | TRBV11-3 | . | once
CSVGRAHGYTF | TRBJ1-2 | TRBV29-1 | . | once
CASGLASSYNEQFF | TRBJ2-1 | TRBV12-5 | . | .
CASSPYSGGGELFF | TRBJ2-2 | TRBV7-2 | TRBD2 | .
CASNTSPDRGNTGELFF | TRBJ2-2 | TRBV2 | TRBD1 | .
CASSQEGRGNGYTF | TRBJ1-2 | TRBV3-1/TRBV3-2 | TRBD1 | .
CASSAGTLTYEQYF | TRBJ2-7 | TRBV9 | . | .
CASSKDITNTGELFF | TRBJ2-2 | TRBV5-1 | . | .
CASSQQSTQYF | TRBJ2-3 | TRBV3-1/TRBV3-2 | . | .
CASSLESSNEQFF | TRBJ2-1 | TRBV11-1 | . | .
CASSLGSQGAFADTQYF | TRBJ2-3 | TRBV5-1 | TRBD1 | .
CASSSRWDYSYEQYF | TRBJ2-7 | TRBV27 | TRBD2 | few
CASSDYDRDNSPLHF | TRBJ1-6 | TRBV6-1 | TRBD1 | .
CASSYSTSGYTF | TRBJ1-2 | TRBV6-2/TRBV6-3 | . | .
CASSYRGGYGYTF | TRBJ1-2 | TRBV6-5 | . | .
CASSQDFTSLETQYF | TRBJ2-5 | TRBV4-1 | . | once
CASSQVTSQPQHF | TRBJ1-5 | TRBV4-1 | . | .
CARQRTGNTGELFF | TRBJ2-2 | TRBV2 | TRBD1 | once
CASSLGTGTGEETQYF | TRBJ2-5 | TRBV27 | TRBD1 | .